There are many counts of the clone carrying this TCR beta chain. The TCRbeta library was prepared with unique molecular identifiers. MiXCR, applied by TCRdb to the PCR reads, yields one record per CDR3 protein. This table holds approximately 590,000 distinct CDR3 sequences, over 9.5% found once. The data stem from a study of T-cell reconstitution after alpha-beta-depleted transplantation in children. The V and J ends lost 6 bases and 4 bases respectively, with 12 bases between them. The CDR3 contains 13 residues. Germline V gene sequence: CDR1 MDHEN, CDR2 SYDVKM. The sample consisted of PBMCs from the stem cell graft donor, taken from the stem cell graft. The source is a human donor who donated a stem cell graft to a child with acute myeloid leukemia. The V call is TRBV28, the J call TRBJ1-1; tentative D call: TRBD1 (6 bases). Here the CDR3 reads CASSRGGSTEAFF. As DNA, the CDR3 is TGTGCCAGCAGCCGAGGGGGTAGCACTGAAGCTTTCTTT.